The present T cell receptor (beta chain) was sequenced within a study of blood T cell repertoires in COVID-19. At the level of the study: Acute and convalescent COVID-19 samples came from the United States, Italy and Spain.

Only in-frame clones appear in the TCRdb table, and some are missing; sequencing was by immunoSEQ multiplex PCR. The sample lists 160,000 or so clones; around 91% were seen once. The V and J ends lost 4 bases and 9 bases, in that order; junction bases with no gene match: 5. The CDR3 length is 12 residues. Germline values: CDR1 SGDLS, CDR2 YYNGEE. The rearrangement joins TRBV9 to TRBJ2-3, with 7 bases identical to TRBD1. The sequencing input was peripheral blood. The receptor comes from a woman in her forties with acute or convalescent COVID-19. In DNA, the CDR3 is TGTGCCAGCAGCTTGCAGGGGGACACGCAGTATTTT. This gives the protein CASSLQGDTQYF.